Listed below are T cell receptor beta chains from one sample, sequenced in a study of regulatory T cells in long-lasting Graves disease. TCRdb passed the multiplex PCR reads through MiXCR, listing each CDR3 protein once. The sample carries around 400,000 distinct CDR3 sequences, 15% to 19% recorded once. The specimen comprised peripheral blood mononuclear cells (PBMCs), sampled at new diagnosis, from a patient treated with antithyroid drugs. These receptors all come from a female donor with Graves disease. The CDR3 runs from the conserved cysteine through the conserved F or W. A D gene is named only where the DNA matches it firmly. Some rows mark clone size as missing; the rest say once, few, many or name a class of expanded clone.

clone size: NA
D gene: TRBD1
J gene: TRBJ1-1
V gene: TRBV6-2/TRBV6-3
CDR3 protein: CASRESGTDNTEAFF
CDR3 DNA: TGTGCCAGCAGGGAATCCGGGACAGATAACACTGAAGCTTTCTTT

clone size: many
D gene: NA
J gene: TRBJ2-3
V gene: TRBV5-1
CDR3 protein: CASSFTGRQPDTQYF
CDR3 DNA: TGCGCCAGCAGCTTCACAGGGAGGCAGCCAGATACGCAGTATTTT

clone size: few
D gene: NA
J gene: TRBJ1-5
V gene: TRBV7-9
CDR3 protein: CASSPVLGDQPQHF
CDR3 DNA: TGTGCCAGCAGCCCTGTACTAGGGGATCAGCCCCAGCATTTT

clone size: many
D gene: TRBD1
J gene: TRBJ2-2
V gene: TRBV7-2
CDR3 protein: CASSTGQGNTGELFF
CDR3 DNA: TGTGCCAGCAGCACGGGACAGGGGAACACCGGGGAGCTGTTTTTT

clone size: NA
D gene: NA
J gene: TRBJ2-5
V gene: TRBV19
CDR3 protein: CVSSPVSQETQYF
CDR3 DNA: TGTGTCAGTAGCCCGGTTAGCCAAGAGACCCAGTACTTC

clone size: NA
D gene: NA
J gene: TRBJ1-1
V gene: TRBV7-2
CDR3 protein: CASSQFRQPNTEAFF
CDR3 DNA: TGTGCCAGCAGCCAATTCCGACAGCCGAACACTGAAGCTTTCTTT

clone size: many
D gene: NA
J gene: TRBJ1-6
V gene: TRBV28
CDR3 protein: CASRGGIPLHF
CDR3 DNA: TGTGCCAGCCGTGGGGGGATACCCCTCCACTTT

clone size: NA
D gene: NA
J gene: TRBJ1-1
V gene: TRBV29-1
CDR3 protein: CSVVQGNAEAFF
CDR3 DNA: TGCAGCGTTGTACAGGGAAATGCTGAAGCTTTCTTT

clone size: many
D gene: NA
J gene: TRBJ2-2
V gene: TRBV6-2/TRBV6-3
CDR3 protein: CASRAVRNTGELFF
CDR3 DNA: TGTGCCAGCAGGGCGGTACGAAATACCGGGGAGCTGTTTTTT

clone size: many
D gene: NA
J gene: TRBJ2-2
V gene: TRBV12-3/TRBV12-4
CDR3 protein: CASRFSTGELFF
CDR3 DNA: TGTGCCAGCAGGTTCAGCACCGGGGAGCTGTTTTTT

clone size: few
D gene: NA
J gene: TRBJ1-1
V gene: TRBV10-2
CDR3 protein: CASSDGLNTEAFF
CDR3 DNA: TGCGCCAGCAGTGACGGCCTGAACACTGAAGCTTTCTTT

clone size: many
D gene: NA
J gene: TRBJ1-5
V gene: TRBV13
CDR3 protein: CASSLGLAGPGGPQHF
CDR3 DNA: TGTGCCAGCAGCTTAGGCCTAGCAGGGCCAGGAGGGCCCCAGCATTTT

clone size: many
D gene: NA
J gene: TRBJ2-7
V gene: TRBV7-3
CDR3 protein: CASSLISADTPNLYEQYF
CDR3 DNA: TGTGCCAGCAGCTTAATCTCGGCGGACACACCAAACCTATACGAGCAGTACTTC

clone size: many
D gene: NA
J gene: TRBJ1-1
V gene: TRBV15
CDR3 protein: CATSRDRRPEAFF
CDR3 DNA: TGTGCCACCAGCAGGGATCGACGCCCAGAAGCTTTCTTT

clone size: few
D gene: NA
J gene: TRBJ1-6
V gene: TRBV2
CDR3 protein: CASSDGKPLHF
CDR3 DNA: TGTGCCAGCAGTGATGGAAAACCCCTCCACTTT

clone size: many
D gene: TRBD1
J gene: TRBJ2-2
V gene: TRBV5-1
CDR3 protein: CASSQRQGADGELFF
CDR3 DNA: TGCGCCAGCAGTCAACGACAGGGGGCTGACGGGGAGCTGTTTTTT